The 31 T cell receptor beta chains below were found in one sample sequenced in a study of OX40 agonist ivuxolimab in advanced cancers. Libraries were prepared by immunoSEQ multiplex PCR; TCRdb keeps only in-frame clonotypes and omits some of them. The data hold some 99,000 clones, with around 85% observed a single time. The material was CD4+ or CD8+ T cells sorted from blood, obtained in a trial of the OX40 agonist ivuxolimab. These receptors were taken from an adult with an advanced solid tumor such as melanoma, head and neck, liver or kidney cancer.

The CDR3: CASTSEGFWEKLFF. CDR3 DNA sequence: TGTGCCAGCACCTCGGAAGGCTTTTGGGAAAAACTGTTTTTT. The J gene is TRBJ1-4, the V gene TRBV28; D is uncertain. Trimming removed 7 bases at V and 8 bases at J, with 17 bases between. This CDR3 comprises 14 residues. Germline V gives CDR1 MDHEN, CDR2 SYDVKM.

The V gene is TRBV2, the J gene TRBJ2-1; D unclear. The CDR3 sequence is 12 residues long. Trimming took off 8 bases at V and 12 bases at J, with 17 bases between the two ends. Germline V gives CDR1 SNHLY, CDR2 FYNNEI. The CDR3 sequence is CASVEVTRSQFF. The CDR3 region has the DNA TGTGCCAGCGTCGAGGTTACCCGATCGCAGTTCTTC.

The V and J genes are TRBV21-1 and TRBJ2-3; the D segment call TRBD2 is taken from the table without a DNA check. TRBV21-1 is listed as a pseudogene. The CDR3 spans 17 residues. The CDR3, as DNA: TGTGCCAGCAGACTAGCGGGCGGCACAAATAGCACAGATACGCAGTATTTT. It translates to CASRLAGGTNSTDTQYF.

The chain couples TRBV7-6 to TRBJ1-5; TRBD1 might be the D (5 bases). The CDR3 has 13 amino acids. Germline-derived CDR1 and CDR2 are SGHVS and FNYEAQ. The germline V and J ends were trimmed by 9 bases and 2 bases, with 11 bases remaining between them. The CDR3 DNA is TGTGCCAGTAGGCGGGGGGGCAATCAGCCCCAGCATTTT. It yields the protein CASRRGGNQPQHF.

The chain employs TRBV19 and TRBJ1-6, with 7 bases aligning to TRBD1. This CDR3 is 17 amino acids long. The trim removed 6 bases at V and 8 bases at J, leaving 16 bases unmatched. Per the germline V gene, CDR1 is LNHDA and CDR2 is SQIVND (reference sequence). CDR3 loop: CASRSRDSRARYSPLHF. The CDR3 DNA reads as TGTGCCAGTAGAAGCCGGGACAGCAGAGCCCGCTATTCACCCCTCCACTTT.

J is TRBJ1-1 and V is TRBV7-7; no definite D call. Germline-derived CDR1 and CDR2 are SSHAT and FNYEAQ (reference sequence). The CDR3 has 13 residues. Trimming removed 4 bases from V and 6 bases from J, with 12 bases in between. The CDR3 DNA is TGTGCCAGCAGCTCAACACAAGGGTCTGAAGCTTTCTTT. Translation gives CASSSTQGSEAFF. The variable domain in full, completed from reference TRBV7-7 and TRBJ1-1, reads GAGVSQSPRYKVTKRGQDVTLRCDPISSHATLYWYQQALGQGPEFLTYFNYEAQPDKSGLPSDRFSAERPEGSISTLTIQRTEQRDSAMYRCASSSTQGSEAFFGQGTRLTVV.

In its sample, this clone was seen many times. The chain carries TRBV7-9 and TRBJ2-5; 8 bases agree with TRBD1. CDR3 size: 13 residues. Germline CDR1 is SEHNR and CDR2 is FQNEAQ (reference sequence). V dropped 6 bases and J dropped 5; count of bases not matched to a gene: 5. The CDR3 DNA reads TGTGCCAGCAGTTCCAGGGGGCCCGAGACCCAGTACTTC. Protein product: CASSSRGPETQYF.

The chain combines TRBV11-3 with TRBJ2-5; D perhaps matches TRBD1 (6 bases). The V and J ends lost 5 bases and 4 bases respectively, with 17 bases between them. This CDR3 comprises 15 residues. In germline, CDR1 is SGHNT, CDR2 YENEEA. The CDR3 nucleotides read TGTGCCAGCAGCCTGGGGGCGGGTCTTGGAGAGACCCAGTACTTC. It translates to CASSLGAGLGETQYF.

This chain links TRBV6-1 with TRBJ2-7; no clear D. This CDR3 region has 11 residues. The germline CDR1 and CDR2 sequences are MNHNS and SASEGT. Trimming took off 7 bases at V and 4 bases at J, with 8 bases between the two ends. The DNA for the CDR3 is TGTGCCAGCAAGGGTGTATACGAGCAGTACTTC. Amino acid sequence: CASKGVYEQYF.

The CDR3 reads CASTLSSPNTGELFF. The DNA for the CDR3 is TGTGCCAGCACGTTATCCTCCCCTAACACCGGGGAGCTGTTTTTT. The chain employs TRBV28 and TRBJ2-2; D gene unclear. V was shortened by 7 bases and J by 2 bases, with 14 bases between the two germline ends. The V gene's germline CDR1 is MDHEN and CDR2 SYDVKM. The CDR3 is 15 residues long.

The genes are TRBV5-1 and TRBJ2-1; D gene unclear. Germline CDR1 is SGHRS and CDR2 is YFSETQ. The CDR3 has 13 amino acids. Trimming took off 0 bases at V and 7 bases at J, with 8 bases between the two ends. The CDR3 here is CASSLVLGNEQFF. CDR3 sequence (DNA): TGCGCCAGCAGCTTGGTGTTGGGAAATGAGCAGTTCTTC. Complete variable domain (other parts from reference TRBV5-1 and TRBJ2-1): KAGVTQTPRYLIKTRGQQVTLSCSPISGHRSVSWYQQTPGQGLQFLFEYFSETQRNKGNFPGRFSGRQFSNSRSEMNVSTLELGDSALYLCASSLVLGNEQFFGPGTRLTVL.

The chain employs TRBV6-6 and TRBJ2-3; D is perhaps TRBD1 (6 bases). Germline CDR1 reads MNHNY; CDR2 reads SVGAGI (reference sequence). The CDR3 is 15 amino acids. Trimming pared 4 bases from V and 6 bases from J, leaving 17 bases between. CDR3: CASSLGRGRLDTQYF. The CDR3 DNA reads as TGTGCCAGCAGTTTGGGCAGGGGCCGTTTGGATACGCAGTATTTT.

The V call is TRBV11-2, the J call TRBJ1-2; possibly TRBD1 for D (6 bases). V lost 1 base and J lost 4, with 10 bases in between. Per germline, CDR1 SGHAT and CDR2 FQNNGV. This CDR3 is 14 amino acids long. The CDR3 nucleotides read TGTGCCAGCAGCTTAGTTCAGGGGCCCTATGGCTACACCTTC. Its protein is CASSLVQGPYGYTF.

The V call is TRBV18, the J call TRBJ1-6; weak D call: TRBD1 (5 bases). V was clipped by 4 bases and J by 8 bases, with 15 bases between them. This CDR3 has 15 residues. CDR1 KGHSH and CDR2 LQKENI come from the germline V gene. The CDR3 region is CASSLHGDSDSPLHF. The CDR3 DNA follows: TGTGCCAGCTCACTCCACGGGGACTCCGATTCACCCCTCCACTTT.

The chain joins TRBV5-1 to TRBJ1-1; possible D gene TRBD1, 5 bases. V shed 3 bases and J shed 11 bases, with 20 bases lying between them. This CDR3 is built from 14 residues. Germline CDR1 is SGHRS and CDR2 is YFSETQ. CDR3 nucleotides: TGCGCCAGCAGCTCCGGGACGGCCTTGGATGGGGCTTTCTTT. This encodes CASSSGTALDGAFF.

The chain uses TRBV5-5 and TRBJ2-1, with a tentative D call TRBD2 (6 bases). The germline V gene encodes CDR1 SGHKS and CDR2 YYEKEE (reference sequence). V shed 4 bases and J shed 0 bases, with 11 bases lying between them. The CDR3 has 15 amino acids. CDR3 sequence reads: CASSPLGSSYNEQFF. The CDR3 DNA reads TGTGCCAGCAGCCCCCTCGGGAGCTCCTACAATGAGCAGTTCTTC.

This clone was detected once. The genes are TRBV2 and TRBJ1-6; D is unresolved. The CDR3 is made up of 15 amino acids. CDR1 SNHLY and CDR2 FYNNEI come from the germline V gene. V was cut by 8 bases and J by 6 bases, with 17 bases left in between. CDR3 nucleotides: TGTGCCAGCCATCAGTTAGAGGGTTCTAATTCACCCCTCCACTTT. Its translation is CASHQLEGSNSPLHF.

The V call is TRBV7-3, the J call TRBJ2-2, with D perhaps TRBD1 (6 bases). Germline CDR1 is SGHTA and CDR2 is FQGTGA. Trimming took off 1 base at V and 0 bases at J, with 6 bases between the two ends. CDR3 length equals 15 residues. The CDR3 reads CASSLNRANTGELFF. For the CDR3, the DNA is TGTGCCAGCAGCTTAAACAGGGCGAACACCGGGGAGCTGTTTTTT. Using reference TRBV7-3 and TRBJ2-2 for the parts outside the CDR3, the full variable domain is GAGVSQTPSNKVTEKGKYVELRCDPISGHTALYWYRQSLGQGPEFLIYFQGTGAADDSGLPNDRFFAVRPEGSVSTLKIQRTERGDSAVYLCASSLNRANTGELFFGEGSRLTVL.

J is TRBJ1-4 and V is TRBV6-5; no reliable D call. Trimming took off 5 bases at V and 5 bases at J, with 9 bases between the two ends. Germline V gives CDR1 MNHEY, CDR2 SVGAGI. The CDR3 has 13 residues. The CDR3 region is CASSPNGNEKLFF. Written as DNA, the CDR3 is TGTGCCAGCAGTCCGAACGGGAATGAAAAACTGTTTTTT.

The V and J genes are TRBV5-6 and TRBJ1-4; D possibly corresponds to TRBD1 (5 bases). Trimming stripped 1 base from V and 7 bases from J, with 20 bases between. The CDR3 has 17 residues. Germline lookup yields CDR1 SGHDT and CDR2 YYEEEE. This CDR3 reads CASSLRGRGSSGEKLFF. As DNA, the CDR3 is TGTGCCAGCAGCTTGAGGGGCCGGGGGTCCAGTGGTGAAAAACTGTTTTTT. Looking up the rest from reference TRBV5-6 and TRBJ1-4 gives the full variable domain: DAGVTQSPTHLIKTRGQQVTLRCSPKSGHDTVSWYQQALGQGPQFIFQYYEEEERQRGNFPDRFSGHQFPNYSSELNVNALLLGDSALYLCASSLRGRGSSGEKLFFGSGTQLSVL.

This clone was detected only a few times. This chain connects TRBV6-5 to TRBJ2-2, with 7 bases identical to TRBD1. Per the germline V gene, CDR1 is MNHEY and CDR2 is SVGAGI. With 4 bases clipped from V and 3 bases from J, the junction kept 2 bases outside the gene matches. CDR3 size: 14 residues. The CDR3 bases are TGTGCCAGCAGTTCGGGACAGCACACCGGGGAGCTGTTTTTT. Translated, it gives CASSSGQHTGELFF.

V usage is TRBV14 and J usage is TRBJ2-7; D gene ambiguous. This CDR3 has 14 residues. Trimming stripped 1 base from V and 7 bases from J, with 14 bases between. CDR1 is SGHDN, CDR2 FVKESK, per germline. The chain's CDR3 is CASSQVLWVGEQYF. In DNA, the CDR3 is TGTGCCAGCAGCCAAGTGTTGTGGGTGGGGGAGCAGTACTTC.

The rearrangement joins TRBV19 to TRBJ2-1, with 11 bases lining up with TRBD2. This CDR3 is built from 17 residues. Trimming cost V 4 bases and J 5 bases; bases outside gene matches: 10. Germline CDR1 LNHDA, CDR2 SQIVND (reference sequence). This CDR3 is CASSKLAGGPMNNEQFF. The CDR3 nucleotides are TGTGCCAGTAGTAAATTAGCGGGGGGGCCTATGAACAATGAGCAGTTCTTC.

This clone has only one observation. The CDR3 DNA is TGTGCCAGCAGCATTCAGGGGACAGATACGCAGTATTTT. This encodes CASSIQGTDTQYF. The chain joins TRBV9 to TRBJ2-3; D might be TRBD1 (6 bases). The CDR3 contains 13 residues. V was trimmed by 4 bases and J by 3 bases, leaving 9 bases between them. Germline CDR1 SGDLS, CDR2 YYNGEE. The full variable domain, its missing parts supplied by reference TRBV9 and TRBJ2-3, is DSGVTQTPKHLITATGQRVTLRCSPRSGDLSVYWYQQSLDQGLQFLIQYYNGEERAKGNILERFSAQQFPDLHSELNLSSLELGDSALYFCASSIQGTDTQYFGPGTRLTVL.

J is TRBJ2-5 and V is TRBV11-2; D is uncertain. V was trimmed by 5 bases and J by 5 bases, leaving 6 bases between them. Germline CDR1 SGHAT, CDR2 FQNNGV. The CDR3 sequence is 11 residues long. CDR3 sequence: CASSTSETQYF. The DNA for the CDR3 is TGTGCCAGCAGCACGAGTGAGACCCAGTACTTC.

The chain uses TRBV7-3 and TRBJ2-2; D is possibly TRBD1 (6 bases). The CDR3 has 13 residues. In germline, CDR1 is SGHTA, CDR2 FQGTGA. The V gene lost 5 bases and the J gene lost 11 bases, with 15 bases spanning the gap. The CDR3 DNA reads TGTGCCAGCAGCCTTCGGACAGCAGACGAGCTGTTTTTT. Translation gives CASSLRTADELFF.

The V gene is TRBV4-3, the J gene TRBJ2-3, with 13 bases aligning to TRBD2. Germline loops: CDR1 LGHNA, CDR2 YSLEER. Unmatched junction bases numbered 4, after V lost 0 bases and J lost 7 bases. CDR3 size: 16 residues. In DNA form, the CDR3 reads TGCGCCAGCAGCCAAGATCGACTAGCGGGAGGAAATACGCAGTATTTT. It encodes CASSQDRLAGGNTQYF.

The chain uses TRBV7-3 and TRBJ2-1; D not certain. Trimming took off 3 bases at V and 4 bases at J, with 13 bases between the two ends. CDR3 length equals 15 residues. In germline, CDR1 is SGHTA, CDR2 FQGTGA. This CDR3 is CASSFNHGMYNEQFF. The CDR3 nucleotides are TGTGCCAGCAGCTTCAATCACGGAATGTACAATGAGCAGTTCTTC. The entire variable domain, with the rest obtained from reference TRBV7-3 and TRBJ2-1, is as follows: GAGVSQTPSNKVTEKGKYVELRCDPISGHTALYWYRQSLGQGPEFLIYFQGTGAADDSGLPNDRFFAVRPEGSVSTLKIQRTERGDSAVYLCASSFNHGMYNEQFFGPGTRLTVL.

The rearrangement uses TRBV30 and TRBJ2-5; 14 bases line up with TRBD2. The junction had 13 bases not matched to a gene; V was cut back by 8 bases and J by 5 bases. CDR1 and CDR2 (germline): GTSNPN, SVGIG (reference sequence). This CDR3 contains 16 residues. CDR3 sequence: CARSPGLAGDGETQYF. CDR3 bases: TGTGCCCGATCCCCGGGACTAGCGGGAGATGGGGAGACCCAGTACTTC.

This chain joins TRBV4-2 and TRBJ1-2; no clear D. Germline V lookup: CDR1 LGHNA, CDR2 YNFKEQ. The CDR3 contains 15 residues. The V and J ends lost 1 base and 4 bases respectively, with 13 bases between them. The CDR3 region is CASSQAGEGSYGYTF. The CDR3 DNA follows: TGTGCCAGCAGCCAAGCTGGGGAAGGGAGCTATGGCTACACCTTC.

The rearrangement links TRBV10-3 to TRBJ1-5; 10 positions match TRBD1. V shed 8 bases and J 7 bases; nucleotides not matched to a gene: 5. CDR1 is ENHRY and CDR2 is SYGVKD in the germline V gene. This CDR3 has 13 amino acids. The CDR3 loop reads CAIGQGVRQPQHF. The CDR3 region has the DNA TGTGCCATCGGACAGGGGGTCCGACAGCCCCAGCATTTT.